The 27 T cell receptor beta chains below all came from one sample that was sequenced in a study of response to subunit inactivated influenza vaccine. TCRdb called the RT-PCR reads again in MiXCR, with one record for every CDR3 protein. The profile shows hundreds of thousands of distinct CDR3 sequences, 10% to 15% of them singletons. Here the sequenced sample was PBMCs from blood, taken on the day of vaccination. These receptors were collected from a man in his fifties who received an inactivated influenza vaccine.

The rearrangement uses TRBV29-1 and TRBJ2-3; possibly TRBD1 for D (5 bases). CDR1 is SQVTM, CDR2 ANQGSEA, per germline. Trimming pared 4 bases from V and 3 bases from J, leaving 14 bases between. The CDR3 consists of 14 residues. CDR3 region: CSVGGRVVTDTQYF. The CDR3, as DNA: TGCAGCGTTGGAGGCAGGGTCGTAACAGATACGCAGTATTTT.

This clonotype was detected a few times. This rearrangement joins TRBV2 to TRBJ2-7; 8 nucleotides agree with TRBD2. This CDR3 spans 13 amino acids. Per the germline V gene, CDR1 is SNHLY and CDR2 is FYNNEI. With V trimmed by 6 bases and J by 2 bases, 3 bases remained unmatched. The CDR3 nucleotides are TGTGCCAGCAGAGACGGGGGGGCCTACGAGCAGTACTTC. Its protein product is CASRDGGAYEQYF.

This clonotype was seen a few times. The rearrangement uses TRBV15 and TRBJ1-4; D is undetermined. V lost 0 bases, J lost 8 bases, and 10 bases lay in between. Germline-derived CDR1 and CDR2 are LNHNV and YYDKDF (reference sequence). The CDR3 covers 14 residues. The CDR3 spells CATSRDEELEKLFF. Here the CDR3 DNA reads TGTGCCACCAGCAGAGATGAAGAACTGGAAAAACTGTTTTTT.

The V gene is TRBV6-2 or TRBV6-3, the J gene TRBJ2-7; D is perhaps TRBD2 (5 bases). V was pared by 6 bases and J by 5 bases, with 20 bases between. The CDR3 is made up of 15 amino acids. Germline V CDR1 and CDR2: MNHEY, SVGEGT. Here the CDR3 DNA reads TGTGCCAGCAGGGATCCACGGCCTGCCGGGAACGAGCAGTACTTC. It encodes CASRDPRPAGNEQYF.

This clonotype was detected many times. V gene TRBV5-1 combines with J gene TRBJ1-4, with D unresolved. Germline CDR1 SGHRS, CDR2 YFSETQ. This CDR3 region has 14 residues. V lost 4 bases to trimming and J lost 8 bases, with 15 bases between them. The chain's CDR3 is CASSPRGLGEKLFF. CDR3 coding DNA: TGCGCCAGCAGCCCCCGAGGACTCGGCGAAAAACTGTTTTTT. The full variable domain, in which reference TRBV5-1 and TRBJ1-4 provide the parts outside the CDR3, is KAGVTQTPRYLIKTRGQQVTLSCSPISGHRSVSWYQQTPGQGLQFLFEYFSETQRNKGNFPGRFSGRQFSNSRSEMNVSTLELGDSALYLCASSPRGLGEKLFFGSGTQLSVL.

The table lists this clonotype with a few counts. The chain couples TRBV20-1 to TRBJ1-4; D is perhaps TRBD1 (5 bases). Trimming pared 2 bases from V and 3 bases from J, leaving 13 bases between. From germline, CDR1 is DFQATT and CDR2 SNEGSKA (reference sequence). The CDR3 loop spans 15 amino acids. DNA for the CDR3: TGCAGTGCTAGACGGGGGAGTAATCCTAATGAAAAACTGTTTTTT. It is translated as CSARRGSNPNEKLFF.

This clonotype was recorded at least ten times. The chain carries TRBV3-1 and TRBJ1-1; TRBD1 matches 8 bases. The germline gives CDR1 LGHDT, CDR2 YNNKEL (reference sequence). After removal of 4 bases from V and 1 base from J, the junction contained 2 bases not matched to a gene. CDR3 size: 14 residues. The CDR3, as DNA: TGTGCCAGCAGCCCGGGACAGGCGAACACTGAAGCTTTCTTT. Translated, it gives CASSPGQANTEAFF.

In regard to this clonotype: At one of its ends the junction is not consistent with the germline gene, which may arise from a read error. The gene calls are TRBV6-1 and TRBJ2-3; 9 bases agree with TRBD2. CDR1 is MNHNS, CDR2 SASEGT, per germline. This CDR3 spans 15 amino acids. The CDR3 DNA reads as TGCGCCAGCAGCCCCGGCCTAGCGGGACTAGATACGCAGTATTTT. Protein product: CASSPGLAGLDTQYF.

The sample holds a few counts of this clonotype. Here the CDR3 reads CASSFMRWYNEQFF. Here the CDR3 DNA reads TGCGCCAGCAGTTTCATGAGATGGTACAATGAGCAGTTCTTC. The V call is TRBV5-1, the J call TRBJ2-1; D is uncertain. Germline assignment: CDR1 SGHRS and CDR2 YFSETQ. Trimming took off 5 bases at V and 4 bases at J, with 13 bases between the two ends. The CDR3 is 14 amino acids. Filled out from reference TRBV5-1 and TRBJ2-1, the complete variable domain reads KAGVTQTPRYLIKTRGQQVTLSCSPISGHRSVSWYQQTPGQGLQFLFEYFSETQRNKGNFPGRFSGRQFSNSRSEMNVSTLELGDSALYLCASSFMRWYNEQFFGPGTRLTVL.

V is TRBV20-1 and J is TRBJ2-3; D gene uncertain. The CDR3 sequence is 12 residues long. The germline CDR1 and CDR2 sequences are DFQATT and SNEGSKA (reference sequence). V lost 2 bases, J lost 10 bases, and 13 bases lay in between. The CDR3 sequence: CSARMLSFSQYF. CDR3 in DNA: TGCAGTGCTAGAATGTTAAGTTTTTCGCAGTATTTT.

This clonotype was counted only a few times. The genes are TRBV6-5 and TRBJ2-7, with D possibly TRBD2 on 5 matching bases. CDR1 is MNHEY, CDR2 SVGAGI, per germline. Trimming removed 0 bases at V and 0 bases at J, with 6 bases between. The CDR3 loop spans 14 amino acids. The CDR3, as DNA: TGTGCCAGCAGTTACTCGGAGGACTCCTACGAGCAGTACTTC. It is translated as CASSYSEDSYEQYF.

The chain is built from TRBV12-3 or TRBV12-4 and TRBJ2-3; D possibly corresponds to TRBD1 (5 bases). CDR3 length: 14 amino acids. Trimming cost V 2 bases and J 5 bases, with 11 bases left between them. The CDR3 DNA sequence: TGTGCCAGCAGTTTAAGGGGCCCGGTAGATACGCAGTATTTT. This encodes CASSLRGPVDTQYF.

This clonotype was seen more than once but under ten times. This chain joins TRBV6-5 and TRBJ2-2, with 7 nucleotides matching TRBD2. The V and J ends lost 0 bases and 7 bases, in that order; junction bases with no gene match: 11. Germline-derived CDR1 and CDR2 are MNHEY and SVGAGI. The CDR3 runs to 17 residues. For the CDR3, the DNA is TGTGCCAGCAGTTACTCCGGCGGGCGGGAGACGGGCGGGGAGCTGTTTTTT. It encodes CASSYSGGRETGGELFF.

This clonotype was detected many times. This chain joins TRBV25-1 and TRBJ2-7; D is ambiguous. Germline V gene data show CDR1 as MGHDK and CDR2 as SYGVNS. V was trimmed by 4 bases and J by 2 bases, leaving 3 bases between them. The CDR3 runs to 11 residues. The CDR3 sequence: CASSGAYEQYF. The CDR3 bases are TGTGCCAGCAGTGGGGCCTACGAGCAGTACTTC.

This clonotype was recorded a few times. The J gene is TRBJ2-5, the V gene TRBV11-2; D perhaps matches TRBD2 (5 bases). Germline CDR1 and CDR2: SGHAT and FQNNGV. V was trimmed by 2 bases and J by 5 bases, leaving 9 bases between them. This CDR3 region has 13 residues. The CDR3 DNA reads as TGTGCCAGCAGCTTATCGGGGTGGGAGACCCAGTACTTC. Translating it yields CASSLSGWETQYF.

The table lists this clonotype with a few counts. The CDR3 region is CASSTLGRPQHF. For the CDR3, the DNA is TGTGCCAGCAGTACTCTCGGGAGGCCCCAGCATTTT. The chain uses TRBV27 and TRBJ1-5; D ambiguous. Germline V lookup: CDR1 MNHEY, CDR2 SMNVEV (reference sequence). The CDR3 totals 12 residues. V was clipped by 5 bases and J by 9 bases, with 11 bases between them.

The table lists this clonotype with a few counts. This chain joins TRBV4-2 and TRBJ1-1; D is undetermined. Germline V lookup: CDR1 LGHNA, CDR2 YNFKEQ. The CDR3 consists of 13 residues. Trimming removed 10 bases from V and 0 bases from J, with 12 bases in between. In nucleotides, the CDR3 is TGTGCCACTTTCGGAGGACTGAACACTGAAGCTTTCTTT. Encoded protein: CATFGGLNTEAFF.

This clonotype was seen a few times. V gene TRBV29-1 combines with J gene TRBJ1-5; no clear D gene. V lost 4 bases, J lost 2 bases, and 3 bases lay in between. Germline loops: CDR1 SQVTM, CDR2 ANQGSEA. This CDR3 spans 11 amino acids. CDR3 DNA sequence: TGCAGCGTTGGGGGCAATCAGCCCCAGCATTTT. It encodes CSVGGNQPQHF. Combining the CDR3 with reference TRBV29-1 and TRBJ1-5 gives the whole variable domain SAVISQKPSRDICQRGTSLTIQCQVDSQVTMMFWYRQQPGQSLTLIATANQGSEATYESGFVIDKFPISRPNLTFSTLTVSNMSPEDSSIYLCSVGGNQPQHFGDGTRLSIL.

In its sample, this clonotype was seen a few times. This chain links TRBV7-9 with TRBJ2-3, with D tentatively TRBD1 or TRBD2 (6 bases each). The length of the CDR3 is 15 residues. Germline-derived CDR1 and CDR2 are SEHNR and FQNEAQ (reference sequence). V was clipped by 5 bases and J by 4 bases, with 16 bases between them. CDR3 DNA sequence: TGTGCCAGCAGCCCTTGGGGGCGGGGCCCAGATACGCAGTATTTT. Its translation: CASSPWGRGPDTQYF.

This clonotype turned up a few times. The rearrangement links TRBV28 to TRBJ2-7; D may be TRBD1 (5 bases). The ends were cut back, 3 bases at V and 2 bases at J, with 8 bases in the middle. Per germline, CDR1 MDHEN and CDR2 SYDVKM. This CDR3 spans 13 amino acids. CDR3 bases: TGTGCCAGCAGTTTTCCGACAGCCTACGAGCAGTACTTC. Protein product: CASSFPTAYEQYF.

The chain's CDR3 is CASSFQGPANEQFF. Here the CDR3 DNA reads TGTGCCAGCAGCTTCCAGGGCCCGGCCAATGAGCAGTTCTTC. The V call is TRBV7-9, the J call TRBJ2-1, with a possible D match to TRBD1 (5 bases). Trimming removed 3 bases from V and 6 bases from J, with 12 bases in between. This CDR3 spans 14 amino acids. Germline V gives CDR1 SEHNR, CDR2 FQNEAQ (reference sequence).

V gene TRBV12-3 or TRBV12-4 combines with J gene TRBJ2-5; 8 nucleotides agree with TRBD2. The CDR3 is 14 amino acids. Losses at the gene ends were 7 bases for V and 7 bases for J; bases not matched to a gene: 11. The CDR3 loop is CASTPGLGVRTQYF. DNA for the CDR3: TGTGCCAGCACCCCGGGACTAGGGGTTCGGACCCAGTACTTC.

This clonotype was seen more than once but under ten times. This chain uses TRBV6-4 with TRBJ2-1; D unclear. The V and J ends lost 9 bases and 10 bases respectively, with 16 bases between them. The CDR3 is 12 residues long. Per germline, CDR1 MRHNA and CDR2 SNTAGT. The CDR3 coding sequence is TGTGCCAGAACCGGGCCCTCTTCCGAGCAGTTCTTC. It yields the protein CARTGPSSEQFF.

The gene calls are TRBV10-3 and TRBJ2-7; the D is unclear. Germline V CDR1 and CDR2: ENHRY, SYGVKD. The CDR3 is made up of 15 amino acids. The V end was cut by 2 bases, the J end by 1 base, with 12 bases between. In DNA form, the CDR3 reads TGTGCCATCAGTGAGGATACCAGCTTTTCCTACGAGCAGTACTTC. Translation: CAISEDTSFSYEQYF.

This clonotype was found a few times. J is TRBJ2-1 and V is TRBV12-3 or TRBV12-4, with D perhaps matching TRBD1 or TRBD2 (5 bases each). With 6 bases removed from V and 2 bases from J, the gap between germline ends came to 14 bases. This CDR3 has 15 residues. CDR3 DNA: TGTGCCAGCAGAGAGCCGGGACGTACCTACAATGAGCAGTTCTTC. Translated, it gives CASREPGRTYNEQFF.

The chain links TRBV10-3 to TRBJ2-7; 13 bases match TRBD2. Germline CDR1 is ENHRY and CDR2 is SYGVKD. The CDR3 is 15 residues long. The junction had 9 bases not matched to a gene; V was cut back by 6 bases and J by 7 bases. CDR3 protein: CAIRTGLAGVQEQYF. The DNA of the CDR3 is TGTGCCATCAGAACCGGACTAGCGGGAGTACAAGAGCAGTACTTC.

The sample holds many counts of this clonotype. V and J are TRBV12-3 or TRBV12-4 and TRBJ1-5; D is ambiguous. This CDR3 comprises 13 residues. Trimming removed 1 base at V and 8 bases at J, with 9 bases between. CDR3: CASSLGAVEPQHF. Here the CDR3 DNA reads TGTGCCAGCAGTTTAGGGGCGGTGGAGCCCCAGCATTTT.